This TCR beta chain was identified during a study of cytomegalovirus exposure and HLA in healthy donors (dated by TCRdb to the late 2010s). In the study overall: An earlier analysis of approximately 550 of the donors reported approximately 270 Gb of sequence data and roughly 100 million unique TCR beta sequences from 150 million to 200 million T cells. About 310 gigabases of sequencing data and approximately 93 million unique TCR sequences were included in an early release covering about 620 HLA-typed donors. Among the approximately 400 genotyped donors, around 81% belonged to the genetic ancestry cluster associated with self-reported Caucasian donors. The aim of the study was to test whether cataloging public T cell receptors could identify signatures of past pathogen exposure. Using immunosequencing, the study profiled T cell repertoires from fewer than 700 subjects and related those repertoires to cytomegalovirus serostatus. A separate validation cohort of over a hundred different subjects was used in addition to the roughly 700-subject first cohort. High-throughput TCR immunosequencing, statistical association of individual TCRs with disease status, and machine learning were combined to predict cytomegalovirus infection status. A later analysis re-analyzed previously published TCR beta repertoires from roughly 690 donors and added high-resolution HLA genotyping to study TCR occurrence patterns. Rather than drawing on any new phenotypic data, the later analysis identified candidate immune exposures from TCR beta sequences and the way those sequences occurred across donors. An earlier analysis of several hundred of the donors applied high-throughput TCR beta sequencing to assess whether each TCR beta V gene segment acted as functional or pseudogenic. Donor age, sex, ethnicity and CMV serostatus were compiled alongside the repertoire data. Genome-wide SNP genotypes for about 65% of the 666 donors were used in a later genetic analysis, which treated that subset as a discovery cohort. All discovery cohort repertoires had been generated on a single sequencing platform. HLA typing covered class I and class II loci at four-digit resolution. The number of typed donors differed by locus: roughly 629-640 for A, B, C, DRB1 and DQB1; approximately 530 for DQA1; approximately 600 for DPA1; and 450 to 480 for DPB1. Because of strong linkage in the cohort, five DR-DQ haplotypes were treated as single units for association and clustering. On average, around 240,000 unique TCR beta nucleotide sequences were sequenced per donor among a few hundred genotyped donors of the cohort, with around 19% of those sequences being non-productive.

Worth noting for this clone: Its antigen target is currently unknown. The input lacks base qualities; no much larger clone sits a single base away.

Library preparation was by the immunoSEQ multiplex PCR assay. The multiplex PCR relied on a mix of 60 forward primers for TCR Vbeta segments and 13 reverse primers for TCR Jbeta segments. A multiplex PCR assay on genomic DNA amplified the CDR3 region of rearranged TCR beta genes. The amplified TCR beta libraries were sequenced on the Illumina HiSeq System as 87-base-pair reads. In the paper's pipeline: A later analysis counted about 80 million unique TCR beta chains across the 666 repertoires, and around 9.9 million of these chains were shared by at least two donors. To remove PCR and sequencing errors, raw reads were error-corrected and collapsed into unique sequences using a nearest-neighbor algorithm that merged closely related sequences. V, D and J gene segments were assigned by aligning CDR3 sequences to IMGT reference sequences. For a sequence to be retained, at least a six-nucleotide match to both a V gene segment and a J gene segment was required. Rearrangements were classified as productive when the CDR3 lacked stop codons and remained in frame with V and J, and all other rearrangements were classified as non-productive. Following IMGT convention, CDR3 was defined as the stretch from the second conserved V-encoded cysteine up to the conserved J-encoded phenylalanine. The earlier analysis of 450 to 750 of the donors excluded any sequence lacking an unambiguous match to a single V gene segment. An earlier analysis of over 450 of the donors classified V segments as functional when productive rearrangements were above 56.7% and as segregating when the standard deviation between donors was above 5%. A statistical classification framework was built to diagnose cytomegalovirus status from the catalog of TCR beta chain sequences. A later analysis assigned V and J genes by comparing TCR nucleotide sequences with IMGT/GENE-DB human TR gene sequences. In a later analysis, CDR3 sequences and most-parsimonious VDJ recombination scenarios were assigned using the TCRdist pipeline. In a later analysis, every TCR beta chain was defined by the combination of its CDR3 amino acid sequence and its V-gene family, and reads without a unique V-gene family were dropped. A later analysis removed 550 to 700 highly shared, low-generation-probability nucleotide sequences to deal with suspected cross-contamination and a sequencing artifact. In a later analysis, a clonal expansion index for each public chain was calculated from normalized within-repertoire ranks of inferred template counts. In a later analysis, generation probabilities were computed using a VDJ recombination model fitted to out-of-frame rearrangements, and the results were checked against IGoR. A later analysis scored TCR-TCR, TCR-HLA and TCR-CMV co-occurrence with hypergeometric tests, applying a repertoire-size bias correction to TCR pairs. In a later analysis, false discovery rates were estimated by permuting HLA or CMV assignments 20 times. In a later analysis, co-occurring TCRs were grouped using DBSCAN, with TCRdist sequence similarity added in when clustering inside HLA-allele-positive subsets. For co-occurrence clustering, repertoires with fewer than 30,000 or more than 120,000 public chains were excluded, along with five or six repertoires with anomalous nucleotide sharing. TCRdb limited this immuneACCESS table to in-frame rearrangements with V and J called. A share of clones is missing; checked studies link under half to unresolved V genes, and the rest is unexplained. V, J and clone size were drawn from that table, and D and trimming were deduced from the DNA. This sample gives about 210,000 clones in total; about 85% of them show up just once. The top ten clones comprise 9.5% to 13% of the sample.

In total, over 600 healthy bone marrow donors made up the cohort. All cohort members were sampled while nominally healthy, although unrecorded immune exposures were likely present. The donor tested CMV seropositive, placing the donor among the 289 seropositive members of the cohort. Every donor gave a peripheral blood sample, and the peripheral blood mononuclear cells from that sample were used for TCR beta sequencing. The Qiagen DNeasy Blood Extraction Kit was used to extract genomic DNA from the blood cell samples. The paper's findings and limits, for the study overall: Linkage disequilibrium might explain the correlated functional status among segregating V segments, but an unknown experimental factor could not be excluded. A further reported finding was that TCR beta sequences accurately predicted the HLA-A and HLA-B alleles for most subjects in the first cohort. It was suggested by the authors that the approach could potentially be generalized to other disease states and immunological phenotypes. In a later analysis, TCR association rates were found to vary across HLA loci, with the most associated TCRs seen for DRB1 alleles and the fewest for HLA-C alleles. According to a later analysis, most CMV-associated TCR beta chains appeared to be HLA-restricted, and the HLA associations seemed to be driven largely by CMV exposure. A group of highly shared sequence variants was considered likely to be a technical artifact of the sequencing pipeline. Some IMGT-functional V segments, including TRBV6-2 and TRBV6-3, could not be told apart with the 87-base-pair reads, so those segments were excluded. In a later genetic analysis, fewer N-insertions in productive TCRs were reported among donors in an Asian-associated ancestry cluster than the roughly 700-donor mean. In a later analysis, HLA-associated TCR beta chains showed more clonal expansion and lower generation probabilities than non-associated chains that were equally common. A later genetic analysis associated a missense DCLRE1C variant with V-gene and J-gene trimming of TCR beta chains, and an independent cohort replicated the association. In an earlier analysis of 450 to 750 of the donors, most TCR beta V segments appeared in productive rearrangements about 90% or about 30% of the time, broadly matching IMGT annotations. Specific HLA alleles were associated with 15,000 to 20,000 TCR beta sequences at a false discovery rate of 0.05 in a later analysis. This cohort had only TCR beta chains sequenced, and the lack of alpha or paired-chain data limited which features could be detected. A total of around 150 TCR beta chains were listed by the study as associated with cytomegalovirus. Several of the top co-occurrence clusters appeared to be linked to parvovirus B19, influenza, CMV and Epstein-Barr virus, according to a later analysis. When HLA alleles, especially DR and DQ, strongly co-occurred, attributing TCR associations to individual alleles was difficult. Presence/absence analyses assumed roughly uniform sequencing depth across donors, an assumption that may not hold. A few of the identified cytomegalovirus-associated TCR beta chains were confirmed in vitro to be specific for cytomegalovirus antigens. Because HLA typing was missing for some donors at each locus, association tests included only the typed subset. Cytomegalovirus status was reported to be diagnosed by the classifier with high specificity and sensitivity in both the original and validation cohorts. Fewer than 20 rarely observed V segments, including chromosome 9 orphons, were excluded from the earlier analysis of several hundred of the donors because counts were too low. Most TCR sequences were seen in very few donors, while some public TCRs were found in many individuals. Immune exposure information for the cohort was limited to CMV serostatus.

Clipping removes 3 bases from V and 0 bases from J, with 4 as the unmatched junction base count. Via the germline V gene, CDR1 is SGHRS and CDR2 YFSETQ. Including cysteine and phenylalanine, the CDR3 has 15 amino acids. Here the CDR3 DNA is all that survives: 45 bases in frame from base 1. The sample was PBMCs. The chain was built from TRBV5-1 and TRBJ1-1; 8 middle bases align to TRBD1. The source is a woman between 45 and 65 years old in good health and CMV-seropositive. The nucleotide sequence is TGCGCCAGCAGCTCCGGGACAGGAGTGAACACTGAAGCTTTCTTT. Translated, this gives CASSSGTGVNTEAFF.